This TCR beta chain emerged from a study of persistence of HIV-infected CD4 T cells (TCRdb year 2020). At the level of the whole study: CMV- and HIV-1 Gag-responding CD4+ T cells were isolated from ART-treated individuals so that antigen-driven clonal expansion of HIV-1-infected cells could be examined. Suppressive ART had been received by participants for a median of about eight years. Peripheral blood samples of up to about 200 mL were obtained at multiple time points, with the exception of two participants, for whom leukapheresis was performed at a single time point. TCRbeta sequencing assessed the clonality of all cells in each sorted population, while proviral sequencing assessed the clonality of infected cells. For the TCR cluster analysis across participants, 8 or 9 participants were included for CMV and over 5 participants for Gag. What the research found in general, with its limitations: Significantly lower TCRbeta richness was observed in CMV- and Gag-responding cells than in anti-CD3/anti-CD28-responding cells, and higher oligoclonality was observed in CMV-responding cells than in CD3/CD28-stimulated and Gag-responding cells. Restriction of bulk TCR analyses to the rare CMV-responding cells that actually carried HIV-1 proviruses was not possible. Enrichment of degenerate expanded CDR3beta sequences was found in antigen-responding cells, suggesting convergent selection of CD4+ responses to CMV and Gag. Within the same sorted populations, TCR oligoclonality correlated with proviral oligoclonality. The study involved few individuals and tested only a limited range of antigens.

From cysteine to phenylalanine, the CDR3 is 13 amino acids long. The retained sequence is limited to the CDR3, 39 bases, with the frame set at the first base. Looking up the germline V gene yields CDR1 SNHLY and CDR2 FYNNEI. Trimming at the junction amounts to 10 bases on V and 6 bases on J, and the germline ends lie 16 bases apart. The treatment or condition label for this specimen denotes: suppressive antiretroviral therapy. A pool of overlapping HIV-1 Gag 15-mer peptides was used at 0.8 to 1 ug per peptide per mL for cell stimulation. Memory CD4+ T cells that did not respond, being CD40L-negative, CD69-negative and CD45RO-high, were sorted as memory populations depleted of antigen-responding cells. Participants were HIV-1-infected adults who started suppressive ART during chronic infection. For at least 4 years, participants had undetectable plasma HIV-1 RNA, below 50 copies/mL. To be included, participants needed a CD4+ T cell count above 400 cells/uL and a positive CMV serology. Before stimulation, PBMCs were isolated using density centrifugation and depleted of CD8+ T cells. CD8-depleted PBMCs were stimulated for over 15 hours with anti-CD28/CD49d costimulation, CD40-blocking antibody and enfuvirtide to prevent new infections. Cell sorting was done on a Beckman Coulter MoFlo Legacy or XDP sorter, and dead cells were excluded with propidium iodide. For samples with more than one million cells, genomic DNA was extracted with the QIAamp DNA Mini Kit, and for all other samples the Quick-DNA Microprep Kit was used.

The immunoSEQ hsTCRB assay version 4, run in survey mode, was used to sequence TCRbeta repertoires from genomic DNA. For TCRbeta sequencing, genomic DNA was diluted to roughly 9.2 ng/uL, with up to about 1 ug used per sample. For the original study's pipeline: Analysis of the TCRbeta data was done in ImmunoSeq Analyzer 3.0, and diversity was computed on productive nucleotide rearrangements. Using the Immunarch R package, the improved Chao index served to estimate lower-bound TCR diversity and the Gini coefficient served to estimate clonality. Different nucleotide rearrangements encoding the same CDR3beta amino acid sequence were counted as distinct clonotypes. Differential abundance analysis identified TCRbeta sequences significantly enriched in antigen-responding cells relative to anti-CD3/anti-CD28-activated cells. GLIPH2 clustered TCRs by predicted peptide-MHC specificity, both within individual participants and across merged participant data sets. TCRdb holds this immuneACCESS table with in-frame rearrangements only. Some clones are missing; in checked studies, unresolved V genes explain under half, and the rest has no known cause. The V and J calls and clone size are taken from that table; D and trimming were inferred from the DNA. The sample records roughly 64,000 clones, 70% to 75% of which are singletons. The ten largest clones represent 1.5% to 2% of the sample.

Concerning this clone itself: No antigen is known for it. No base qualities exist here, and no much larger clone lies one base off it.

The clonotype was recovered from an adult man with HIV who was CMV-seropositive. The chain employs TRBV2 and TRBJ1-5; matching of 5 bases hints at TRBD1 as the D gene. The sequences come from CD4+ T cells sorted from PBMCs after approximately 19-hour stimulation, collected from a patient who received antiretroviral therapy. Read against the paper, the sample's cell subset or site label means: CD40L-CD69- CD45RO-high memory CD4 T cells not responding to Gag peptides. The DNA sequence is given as TGTGCCATCAGGGCGGACGGGGGTCAGCCCCAGCATTTT. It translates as CAIRADGGQPQHF.